This is a list of T cell receptor beta chains from one sample in a study of Ad26.COV2.S vaccination and SARS-CoV-2 variants. This table comes from immunoSEQ multiplex PCR, and its TCRdb copy is limited to in-frame clones, with some not included. The sample lists a few hundred thousand clones, around nine tenths occurring once. Sample: peripheral blood, taken in a trial of Ad26.COV2.S vaccine versus placebo. The receptors were sampled from a person between 18 and 60 years old who received the Ad26.COV2.S COVID-19 vaccine or a placebo. Both conserved end residues are part of each CDR3. Fields, in order: V gene, J gene, clone size, D gene, CDR3 DNA, CDR3 protein. D genes are given only for firm matches. Not every row has a clone size; where given, it reads once, few, many or a size class.

v_gene: TRBV2; j_gene: TRBJ1-6; abundance: .; d_gene: .; CDR3nt: TGTGCCAGCCGGGGCGGCGCGGGGGTCAATTCACCCCTCCACTTT; CDR3aa: CASRGGAGVNSPLHF
v_gene: TRBV6-1; j_gene: TRBJ1-2; abundance: few; d_gene: .; CDR3nt: TGTGCCAGCAGTGTAGCAGGGAACTATGGCTACACCTTC; CDR3aa: CASSVAGNYGYTF
v_gene: TRBV28; j_gene: TRBJ1-4; abundance: .; d_gene: .; CDR3nt: TGTGCCAGCCGGACAGCCAATGAAAAACTGTTTTTT; CDR3aa: CASRTANEKLFF
v_gene: TRBV9; j_gene: TRBJ2-3; abundance: .; d_gene: TRBD2; CDR3nt: TGTGCCAGCAGCGGGCGGGGGGCCCTCACAGATACGCAGTATTTT; CDR3aa: CASSGRGALTDTQYF
v_gene: TRBV11-2; j_gene: TRBJ2-7; abundance: .; d_gene: .; CDR3nt: TGTGCCAGCAGCTTAGAGGGCAGGGGCGCAGTGGGCCCAAATTCCTACGAGCAGTACTTC; CDR3aa: CASSLEGRGAVGPNSYEQYF
v_gene: TRBV11-3; j_gene: TRBJ2-5; abundance: .; d_gene: TRBD1; CDR3nt: TGTGCCAGCAGCCTCCCCGACAGGGGTGAGACCCAGTACTTC; CDR3aa: CASSLPDRGETQYF
v_gene: TRBV30; j_gene: TRBJ2-5; abundance: .; d_gene: TRBD2; CDR3nt: TGTGCCTGGAGTCCTGGACTAGCGGGAGAGACCCAGTACTTC; CDR3aa: CAWSPGLAGETQYF
v_gene: TRBV6-6; j_gene: TRBJ2-2; abundance: .; d_gene: .; CDR3nt: TGTGCCAGCAGCAACAGACCCGGGGAGCTGTTTTTT; CDR3aa: CASSNRPGELFF
v_gene: TRBV7-2; j_gene: TRBJ2-3; abundance: once; d_gene: .; CDR3nt: TGTGCCAGCAGCTCCCAAGGGGGTCGGGGCGGAAGCACAGATACGCAGTATTTT; CDR3aa: CASSSQGGRGGSTDTQYF
v_gene: TRBV6-1; j_gene: TRBJ1-3; abundance: .; d_gene: TRBD1; CDR3nt: TGTGCCAGCAGTGATGACAGGGGGCCTGGAAACACCATATATTTT; CDR3aa: CASSDDRGPGNTIYF